This T cell receptor beta chain was retrieved from a study of shared clonotypes between healthy human individuals. Regarding this clone: Its target is unknown.

The CDR3 sequence is 14 residues long. CDR1 is SGHRS and CDR2 is YFSETQ in the germline V gene. V gave up 4 bases and J gave up 2 bases, with 9 bases separating them. Genomic DNA of every subset was divided equally among multiple immunoSEQ plates. Clones were read by immunoSEQ multiplex PCR, and TCRdb kept only the in-frame ones, dropping some. Among roughly 2.4 million clones, almost 96% were seen once, and the ten largest hold around 0.13%. Whole-study findings and limits: In this cohort, only blood was sampled, and tissue repertoires likely differ. The sharing of about 5.3% of naive CD4 clonotypes was seen across a handful of donors.

The specimen was naive CD4+ T cells sorted from blood. The subset here: CD45RA+ positively selected. The V and J genes are TRBV5-1 and TRBJ2-2; D may be TRBD1 (5 bases). This sequence originates from a man aged 18 to 30 in good health. DNA for the CDR3: TGCGCCAGCAGCGCCGACAGCAACACCGGGGAGCTGTTTTTT. This gives the protein CASSADSNTGELFF.